Shown below are 12 T cell receptor beta chains from a single sample sequenced in a study of cytomegalovirus exposure and HLA in healthy donors. The PCR employed 60 Vbeta primers together with 13 Jbeta primers. The repertoire was sequenced with immunoSEQ multiplex PCR; TCRdb's copy has only in-frame clones and lacks some. The sample carries about 270,000 clones, approximately 90% recorded once. The specimen sequenced was PBMCs. The receptor set was obtained from a man aged 40-49 years in good health and CMV-seropositive.

J is TRBJ2-3 and V is TRBV29-1; a weak D match, TRBD1 (5 bases). V was shortened by 3 bases and J by 3 bases, with 7 bases between the two germline ends. The CDR3 totals 12 residues. Germline lookup yields CDR1 SQVTM and CDR2 ANQGSEA. In DNA form, the CDR3 reads TGCAGCGTTGAGCAGGGAACAGATACGCAGTATTTT. Its protein product is CSVEQGTDTQYF.

The rearrangement joins TRBV4-3 to TRBJ2-7, with D tentatively TRBD1 (5 bases). This CDR3 comprises 16 residues. Germline-derived CDR1 and CDR2 are LGHNA and YSLEER. Trimming stripped 0 bases from V and 1 base from J, with 13 bases between. This chain's CDR3 is CASSQEQDIPSYEQYF. In DNA, the CDR3 is TGCGCCAGCAGCCAAGAACAGGACATACCTTCCTACGAGCAGTACTTC.

The genes are TRBV5-5 and TRBJ2-1; 8 bases agree with TRBD1. The CDR3 has 13 residues. CDR1 is SGHKS and CDR2 is YYEKEE in the germline V gene (reference sequence). The junction had 0 bases not matched to a gene; V was cut back by 1 base and J by 6 bases. This CDR3 is CASSLTGGNEQFF. CDR3 DNA sequence: TGTGCCAGCAGCTTGACAGGGGGCAATGAGCAGTTCTTC.

This clone was recorded only once. The chain recombines TRBV27 with TRBJ2-7; no reliable D call. This CDR3 spans 14 amino acids. Looked up from germline, CDR1 is MNHEY and CDR2 is SMNVEV (reference sequence). V shed 0 bases and J shed 3 bases, with 9 bases lying between them. CDR3 loop: CASSLSGRSYEQYF. The CDR3 nucleotides read TGTGCCAGCAGTTTATCTGGTCGGAGCTACGAGCAGTACTTC.

The chain recombines TRBV2 with TRBJ1-5, with 7 bases identical to TRBD1. CDR1 is SNHLY, CDR2 FYNNEI, per germline. V dropped 4 bases and J dropped 5; count of bases not matched to a gene: 14. The CDR3 runs 17 residues. CDR3 coding DNA: TGTGCCAGCAGTGGGACAGGCTTCCCCGGGAATTATCAGCCCCAGCATTTT. Translating it yields CASSGTGFPGNYQPQHF.

The chain uses TRBV5-8 and TRBJ2-6; unclear D gene. Germline V gives CDR1 SGHTS, CDR2 YDEGEE. This CDR3 is built from 14 residues. Trimming shortened V by 4 bases and J by 5 bases, and 10 bases separated the two germline ends. DNA for the CDR3: TGTGCCAGCAGCCCGTTGAGCTGGGCCAACGTCCTGACTTTC. Its protein is CASSPLSWANVLTF.

Only a few counts were recorded for this clone. The chain recombines TRBV19 with TRBJ2-4; a weak D match, TRBD2 (6 bases). The CDR3 runs to 15 residues. The V and J ends lost 5 bases and 3 bases respectively, with 14 bases between them. Germline CDR1 LNHDA, CDR2 SQIVND (reference sequence). CDR3 protein: CASSATPSDKNIQYF. For the CDR3, the DNA is TGTGCCAGTAGTGCCACCCCTAGCGACAAAAACATTCAGTACTTC.

The CDR3 sequence: CASSPVRGYSNQPQHF. The CDR3 nucleotides read TGTGCCAGCAGTCCCGTCAGGGGGTATAGCAATCAGCCCCAGCATTTT. The gene calls are TRBV7-8 and TRBJ1-5; 7 nucleotides match TRBD1. The CDR3 consists of 16 residues. CDR1 and CDR2 from the germline V gene are SGHVS and FQNEAQ. V lost 6 bases, J lost 0 bases, and 8 bases stayed unmatched.

The chain links TRBV9 to TRBJ2-2, with 10 bases fitting TRBD2. The CDR3 runs to 17 residues. Germline V gives CDR1 SGDLS, CDR2 YYNGEE. V dropped 0 bases and J dropped 4; count of bases not matched to a gene: 6. The CDR3 sequence: CASSVGASGRATGELFF. CDR3 sequence (DNA): TGTGCCAGCAGCGTAGGGGCCAGCGGGAGGGCCACCGGGGAGCTGTTTTTT.

The chain carries TRBV19 and TRBJ1-3; weak D call: TRBD1 (5 bases). Looked up from germline, CDR1 is LNHDA and CDR2 is SQIVND (reference sequence). V lost 7 bases, J lost 3 bases, and 16 bases lay in between. The CDR3 is made up of 15 amino acids. The CDR3 bases are TGTGCCAGTACGATTAGTGGGGCGAATGGAAACACCATATATTTT. It specifies CASTISGANGNTIYF.

The chain couples TRBV10-3 to TRBJ1-5; 8 nucleotides line up with TRBD1. With V trimmed by 3 bases and J by 0 bases, 10 bases remained unmatched. The CDR3 totals 18 residues. Germline V lookup: CDR1 ENHRY, CDR2 SYGVKD. The CDR3 loop reads CAISEGQGVGYSNQPQHF. The CDR3 coding sequence is TGTGCCATCAGTGAAGGACAGGGAGTGGGTTATAGCAATCAGCCCCAGCATTTT.

This chain uses TRBV10-1 with TRBJ2-7; no clear D. V lost 0 bases to trimming and J lost 6 bases, with 18 bases between them. Germline V gene lookup returns CDR1 WNHNN and CDR2 SYGVQD (reference sequence). This CDR3 comprises 16 residues. For the CDR3, the DNA is TGCGCCAGCAGTGAGTCCTGGGCAGGCCCATTTATCGAGCAGTACTTC. Translating gives CASSESWAGPFIEQYF.